This TCR beta chain originates from a study of beta chain features in type 1 diabetes. Study-wide findings and caveats: Sequencing used cDNA, and cells with high TCR expression could therefore be over-represented. Compared with healthy donors, patients appeared to share more similar naive, central memory and regulatory TCRB repertoires. People with Type 1 diabetes carried modestly yet significantly shorter TCRB CDR3s in all four CD4+ subsets.

The table lists this clone with a few counts. Its matching antigen is unknown. Every isolated RNA sample was fully reverse transcribed, so sequencing captured expressed TCRB transcripts. Data came from immunoSEQ multiplex PCR; TCRdb stores just in-frame clones and leaves some out. Here the sample spans almost 350,000 clones, roughly a tenth being singletons. The germline V gene has CDR1 SQVTM and CDR2 ANQGSEA. Trimming removed 5 bases from V and 0 bases from J; junction bases left unmatched: 9. The CDR3 spans 15 residues. Purity above 98% was achieved in all sorted populations. The chain couples TRBV29-1 to TRBJ1-1, with TRBD1 matching over 7 bases. The material sequenced was central memory CD4+ T cells from blood. The origin of this receptor is a man younger than 45 with type 1 diabetes. The CDR3 sequence is CSVQGDFPMNTEAFF. The CDR3, as DNA: TGCAGCGTTCAGGGGGACTTCCCGATGAACACTGAAGCTTTCTTT.